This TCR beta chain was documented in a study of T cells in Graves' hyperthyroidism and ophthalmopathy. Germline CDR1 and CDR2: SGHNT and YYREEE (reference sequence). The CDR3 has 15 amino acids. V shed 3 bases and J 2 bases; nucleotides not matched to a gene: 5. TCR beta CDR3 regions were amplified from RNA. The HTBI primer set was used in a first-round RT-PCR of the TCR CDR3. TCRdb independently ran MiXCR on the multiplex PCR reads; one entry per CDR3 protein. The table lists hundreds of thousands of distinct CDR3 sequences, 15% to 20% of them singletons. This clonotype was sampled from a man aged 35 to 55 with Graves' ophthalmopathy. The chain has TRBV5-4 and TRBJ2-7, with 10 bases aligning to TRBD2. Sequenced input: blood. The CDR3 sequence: CASSSITSGAYEQYF. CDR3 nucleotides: TGTGCCAGCAGCTCCATCACTAGCGGGGCCTACGAGCAGTACTTC.